This TCR beta chain was found in a study of T cell changes during pregnancy in multiple sclerosis. Profiled with immunoSEQ multiplex PCR; TCRdb holds only in-frame clones, not every one. The sample records about 89,000 clones, 94% being singletons. Losses at the gene ends were 4 bases for V and 1 base for J; bases not matched to a gene: 5. Germline V gene sequence: CDR1 MDHEN, CDR2 SYDVKM. The CDR3 has 16 residues. The chain employs TRBV28 and TRBJ2-1; 9 bases align to TRBD2. The TCR originated in a female donor in good health, enrolled as a control in a pregnancy study. Sample: peripheral blood, taken after pregnancy. Written as DNA, the CDR3 is TGTGCCAGCAGTTCCCGCCTAGCGGGATCCTACAATGAGCAGTTCTTC. It yields the protein CASSSRLAGSYNEQFF.